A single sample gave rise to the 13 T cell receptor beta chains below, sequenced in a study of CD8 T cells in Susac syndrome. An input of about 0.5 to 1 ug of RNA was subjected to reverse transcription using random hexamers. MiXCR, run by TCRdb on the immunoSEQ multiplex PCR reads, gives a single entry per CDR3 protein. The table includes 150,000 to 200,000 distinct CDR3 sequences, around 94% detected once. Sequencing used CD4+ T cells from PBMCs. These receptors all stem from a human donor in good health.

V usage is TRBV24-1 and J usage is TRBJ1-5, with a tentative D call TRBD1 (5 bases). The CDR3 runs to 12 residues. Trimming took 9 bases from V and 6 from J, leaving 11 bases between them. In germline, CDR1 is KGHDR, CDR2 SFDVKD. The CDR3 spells CATGQGPQPQHF. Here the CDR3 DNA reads TGTGCCACCGGGCAGGGCCCTCAGCCCCAGCATTTT.

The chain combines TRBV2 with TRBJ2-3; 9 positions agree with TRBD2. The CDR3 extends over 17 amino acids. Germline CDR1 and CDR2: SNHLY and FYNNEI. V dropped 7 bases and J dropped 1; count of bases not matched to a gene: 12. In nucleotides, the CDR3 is TGTGCCAGCATAGGGAGACTAGCGGAAACTCGCACAGATACGCAGTATTTT. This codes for CASIGRLAETRTDTQYF.

CDR3 bases: TGCGCCAGCAGCTCGGGGCTAACAGGGACTGAAGCTTTCTTT. Protein product: CASSSGLTGTEAFF. This chain uses TRBV5-1 with TRBJ1-1; possibly TRBD1 for D (6 bases). The CDR3 sequence is 14 residues long. Germline-derived CDR1 and CDR2 are SGHRS and YFSETQ. V gave up 3 bases and J gave up 5 bases, with 14 bases separating them.

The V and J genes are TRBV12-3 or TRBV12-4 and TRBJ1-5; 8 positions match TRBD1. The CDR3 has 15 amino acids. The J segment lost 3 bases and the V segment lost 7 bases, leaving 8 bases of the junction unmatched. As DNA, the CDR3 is TGTGCCAGCACTGGAGGACAGGGAATCAATCAGCCCCAGCATTTT. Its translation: CASTGGQGINQPQHF.

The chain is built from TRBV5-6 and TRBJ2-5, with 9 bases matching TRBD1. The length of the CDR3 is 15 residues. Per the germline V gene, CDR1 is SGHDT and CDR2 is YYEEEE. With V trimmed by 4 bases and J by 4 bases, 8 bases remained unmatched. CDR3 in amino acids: CASSPLPGQGETQYF. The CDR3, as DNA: TGTGCCAGCAGCCCCCTGCCGGGACAGGGAGAGACCCAGTACTTC.

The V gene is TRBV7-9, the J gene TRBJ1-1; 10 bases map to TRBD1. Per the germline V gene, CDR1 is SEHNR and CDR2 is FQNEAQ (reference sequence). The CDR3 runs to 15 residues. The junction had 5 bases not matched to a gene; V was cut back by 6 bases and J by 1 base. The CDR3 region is CASRLTGGANTEAFF. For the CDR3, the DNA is TGTGCCAGCAGGTTGACAGGGGGCGCGAACACTGAAGCTTTCTTT.

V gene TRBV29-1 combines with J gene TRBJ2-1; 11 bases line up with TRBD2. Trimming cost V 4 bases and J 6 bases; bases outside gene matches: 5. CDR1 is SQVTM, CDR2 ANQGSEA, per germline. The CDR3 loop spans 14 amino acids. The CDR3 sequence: CSVVGTSGANEQFF. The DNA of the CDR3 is TGCAGCGTTGTGGGGACTAGCGGAGCCAATGAGCAGTTCTTC.

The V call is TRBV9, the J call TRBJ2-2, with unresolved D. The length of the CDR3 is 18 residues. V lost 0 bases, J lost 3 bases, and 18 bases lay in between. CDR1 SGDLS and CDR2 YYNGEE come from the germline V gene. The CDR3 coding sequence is TGTGCCAGCAGCGTAGCTCTTGGGCCGCCAATCGACACCGGGGAGCTGTTTTTT. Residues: CASSVALGPPIDTGELFF.

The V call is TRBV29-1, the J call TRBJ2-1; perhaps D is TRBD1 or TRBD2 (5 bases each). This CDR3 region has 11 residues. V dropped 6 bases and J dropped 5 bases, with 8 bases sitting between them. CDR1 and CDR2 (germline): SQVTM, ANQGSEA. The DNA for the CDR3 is TGCAGCGTCAGGGACCACAATGAGCAGTTCTTC. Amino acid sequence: CSVRDHNEQFF.

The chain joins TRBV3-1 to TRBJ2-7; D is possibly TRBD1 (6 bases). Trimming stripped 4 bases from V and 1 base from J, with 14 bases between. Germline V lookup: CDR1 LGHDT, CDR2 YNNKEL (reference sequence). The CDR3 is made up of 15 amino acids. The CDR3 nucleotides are TGTGCCAGCAGCCGCAGGGGAAGTTTTTCCTACGAGCAGTACTTC. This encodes CASSRRGSFSYEQYF.

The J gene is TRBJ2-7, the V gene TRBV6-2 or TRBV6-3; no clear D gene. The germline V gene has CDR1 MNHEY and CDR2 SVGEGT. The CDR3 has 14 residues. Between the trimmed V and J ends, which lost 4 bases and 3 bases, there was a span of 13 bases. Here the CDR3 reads CASSLSRNSYEQYF. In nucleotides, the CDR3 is TGTGCCAGCAGTTTGTCACGGAACAGCTACGAGCAGTACTTC.

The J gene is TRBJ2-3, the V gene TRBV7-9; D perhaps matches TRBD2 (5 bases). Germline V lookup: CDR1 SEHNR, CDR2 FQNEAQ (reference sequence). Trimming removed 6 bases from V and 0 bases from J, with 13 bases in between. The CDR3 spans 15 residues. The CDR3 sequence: CASSRGGGSTDTQYF. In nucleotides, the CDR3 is TGTGCCAGCAGTCGAGGAGGCGGGAGCACAGATACGCAGTATTTT.

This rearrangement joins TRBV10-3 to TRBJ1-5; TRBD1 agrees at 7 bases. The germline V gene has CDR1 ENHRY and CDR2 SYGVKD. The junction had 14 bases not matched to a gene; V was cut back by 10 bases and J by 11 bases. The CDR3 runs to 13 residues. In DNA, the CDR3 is TGTGCCACCGGACAGGCTCAAATGGAAGCCCAGCATTTT. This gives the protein CATGQAQMEAQHF.